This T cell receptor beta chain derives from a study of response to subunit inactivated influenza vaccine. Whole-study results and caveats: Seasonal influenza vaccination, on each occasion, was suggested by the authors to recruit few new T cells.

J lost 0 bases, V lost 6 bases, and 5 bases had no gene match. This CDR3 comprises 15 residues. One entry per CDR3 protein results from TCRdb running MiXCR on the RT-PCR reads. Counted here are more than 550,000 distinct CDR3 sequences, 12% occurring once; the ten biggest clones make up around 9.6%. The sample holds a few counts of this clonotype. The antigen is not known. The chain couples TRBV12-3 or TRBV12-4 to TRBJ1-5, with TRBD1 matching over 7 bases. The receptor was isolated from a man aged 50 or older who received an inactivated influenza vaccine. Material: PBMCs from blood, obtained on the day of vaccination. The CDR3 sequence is CASSEGAFSNQPQHF. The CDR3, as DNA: TGTGCCAGCAGCGAGGGGGCTTTTAGCAATCAGCCCCAGCATTTT.